The 10 T cell receptor beta chains reported below all come from one sample, sequenced in a study of T cells in Graves' hyperthyroidism and ophthalmopathy. The CDR3 regions of TCR beta were amplified from RNA transcripts. With the HTBI primer set, the TCR CDR3 went through a first round of RT-PCR. One entry per CDR3 protein, called by TCRdb with MiXCR from the multiplex PCR reads. This table holds some 740,000 distinct CDR3 sequences, 14% found once. Sequenced: blood. Receptors originate from a woman under 30 with Graves' hyperthyroidism.

In its sample, this clonotype was seen many times. CDR3 region: CASSLVQGEGNEQFF. In nucleotides, the CDR3 is TGTGCCAGCAGCTTAGTACAGGGGGAAGGCAATGAGCAGTTCTTC. J is TRBJ2-1 and V is TRBV7-6; 8 nucleotides agree with TRBD1. Germline lookup yields CDR1 SGHVS and CDR2 FNYEAQ. After removal of 1 base from V and 6 bases from J, the junction contained 5 bases not matched to a gene. There are 15 residues in the CDR3.

At least ten counts were recorded for this clonotype. The CDR3 nucleotides are TGTGCCAGCAGCTTAAATCTGGCTAGCGGGAGGGCCGGCGAGCAGTACTTC. Encoded protein: CASSLNLASGRAGEQYF. The J gene is TRBJ2-7, the V gene TRBV11-3, with TRBD2 matching 12 bases. The CDR3 loop spans 17 amino acids. Germline lookup yields CDR1 SGHNT and CDR2 YENEEA. V lost 2 bases, J lost 6 bases, and 11 bases stayed unmatched.

At least ten counts were recorded for this clonotype. J is TRBJ2-3 and V is TRBV5-6, with D tentatively TRBD2 (6 bases). The V gene's germline CDR1 is SGHDT and CDR2 YYEEEE. This CDR3 has 17 amino acids. V was trimmed by 5 bases and J by 4 bases, leaving 23 bases between them. The CDR3 loop reads CASRWGGESSDADTQYF. CDR3 nucleotide sequence: TGTGCCAGCAGGTGGGGCGGTGAGTCTAGCGATGCAGATACGCAGTATTTT.

This clonotype was counted a few times. This chain joins TRBV10-1 and TRBJ2-7; 8 nucleotides line up with TRBD1. CDR1 WNHNN and CDR2 SYGVQD come from the germline V gene (reference sequence). The CDR3 totals 15 residues. V lost 5 bases and J lost 4; bases outside the gene matches: 10. CDR3 loop: CASSPTGTGFYEQYF. The DNA of the CDR3 is TGCGCCAGCAGTCCCACCGGGACAGGATTTTACGAGCAGTACTTC.

This clonotype has only a few counts. The rearrangement uses TRBV20-1 and TRBJ1-1; D may be TRBD1 (5 bases). V lost 1 base, J lost 3 bases, and 15 bases lay in between. Germline loops: CDR1 DFQATT, CDR2 SNEGSKA (reference sequence). This CDR3 contains 15 residues. CDR3: CSARGSEGRYTEAFF. CDR3 nucleotide sequence: TGCAGTGCTAGAGGGTCGGAGGGGCGGTACACTGAAGCTTTCTTT.

The chain has TRBV20-1 and TRBJ2-1, with 8 positions matching TRBD2. Germline V CDR1 and CDR2: DFQATT, SNEGSKA (reference sequence). The V gene end was trimmed by 3 bases and the J gene end by 6 bases; junction bases not matched to a gene: 4. This CDR3 has 13 amino acids. CDR3 loop: CSARSGTSNEQFF. CDR3 nucleotide sequence: TGCAGTGCTAGGTCCGGGACTAGCAATGAGCAGTTCTTC.

V gene TRBV7-8 combines with J gene TRBJ1-1; tentative D call: TRBD1 (6 bases). The ends were cut back, 8 bases at V and 11 bases at J, with 12 bases in the middle. Germline values: CDR1 SGHVS, CDR2 FQNEAQ. The CDR3 contains 10 residues. Here the CDR3 reads CASRLRGAFF. The DNA of the CDR3 is TGTGCCAGCCGCCTGAGGGGGGCTTTCTTT.

This clonotype was recorded many times. The J gene is TRBJ2-3, the V gene TRBV24-1; TRBD2 might be the D (6 bases). CDR1 is KGHDR, CDR2 SFDVKD, per germline. V shed 0 bases and J shed 4 bases, with 19 bases lying between them. The CDR3 consists of 18 residues. CDR3 in DNA: TGTGCCACCAGTGATTTGAAGGGCGGGACCTCAGATGCAGATACGCAGTATTTT. Its translation: CATSDLKGGTSDADTQYF.

This clonotype was seen at least ten times. V usage is TRBV3-1 and J usage is TRBJ2-1; D is ambiguous. Trimming removed 1 base from V and 8 bases from J, with 18 bases in between. The V gene's germline CDR1 is LGHDT and CDR2 YNNKEL (reference sequence). CDR3 length equals 16 residues. The DNA of the CDR3 is TGTGCCAGCAGCCAAGGGGGAAGTCGGTTTTTATATGAGCAGTTCTTC. Translating it yields CASSQGGSRFLYEQFF.

This clonotype showed up just a few times. The gene calls are TRBV29-1 and TRBJ2-1, with D uncertain. V lost 8 bases to trimming and J lost 3 bases, with 11 bases between them. Germline V gene lookup returns CDR1 SQVTM and CDR2 ANQGSEA. The CDR3 runs 12 residues. The CDR3 nucleotides are TGCAGCTCCCGCTCGAGCTACAATGAGCAGTTCTTC. This translates into CSSRSSYNEQFF.